The source of this T cell receptor (beta chain) is a study of human T cells and chemical hapten exposure. Findings and limits, study-wide: Controls formed significantly fewer large CDR3 similarity clusters than expanded TCRs did.

MiXCR, applied by TCRdb to the RACE reads, yields one record per CDR3 protein. The repertoire holds around 380,000 distinct CDR3 sequences, 4.5% to 5.5% seen once, with approximately 8.2% in the top ten. Time point reported: pre-sensitization, week 0. Stated treatment: therapeutic diphenylcyclopropenone sensitization with weekly scalp DPC. Unfractionated whole blood served as the source for total RNA extraction. V lost 1 base, J lost 7 bases, and 12 bases lay in between. The CDR3 spans 14 residues. CDR1 is SGHTA and CDR2 is FQGNSA in the germline V gene. The table lists this clonotype with a few counts. Its antigen remains unknown.

The material sequenced was whole blood, taken in connection with sensitization to the hapten diphenylcyclopropenone (DPC). This clonotype originated in a woman aged 18-35 years with alopecia areata. Some clones in this sample may be carry-over from other donors' samples. The gene calls are TRBV7-2 and TRBJ2-3; possible D gene TRBD1, 6 bases. The CDR3 protein is CASSLGARGYTQYF. The CDR3 coding sequence is TGTGCCAGCAGCTTAGGGGCCAGGGGATATACGCAGTATTTT.